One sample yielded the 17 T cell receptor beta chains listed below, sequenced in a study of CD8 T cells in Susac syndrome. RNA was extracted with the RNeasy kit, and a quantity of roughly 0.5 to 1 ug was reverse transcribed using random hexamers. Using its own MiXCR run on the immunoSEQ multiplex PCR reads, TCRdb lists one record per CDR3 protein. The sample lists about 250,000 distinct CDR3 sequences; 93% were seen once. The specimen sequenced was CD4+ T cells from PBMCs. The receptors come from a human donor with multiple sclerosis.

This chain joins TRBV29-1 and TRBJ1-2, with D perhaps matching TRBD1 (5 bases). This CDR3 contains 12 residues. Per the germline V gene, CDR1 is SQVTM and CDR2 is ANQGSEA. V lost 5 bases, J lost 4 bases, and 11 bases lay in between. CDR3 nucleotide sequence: TGCAGCGTTCGACGGGGGGTCTATGGCTACACCTTC. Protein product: CSVRRGVYGYTF.

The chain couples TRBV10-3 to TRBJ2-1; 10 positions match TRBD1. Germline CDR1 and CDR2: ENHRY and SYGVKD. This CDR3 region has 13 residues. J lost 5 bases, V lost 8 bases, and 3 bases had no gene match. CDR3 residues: CAIAGTGDNEQFF. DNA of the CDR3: TGTGCCATCGCCGGGACAGGGGACAATGAGCAGTTCTTC.

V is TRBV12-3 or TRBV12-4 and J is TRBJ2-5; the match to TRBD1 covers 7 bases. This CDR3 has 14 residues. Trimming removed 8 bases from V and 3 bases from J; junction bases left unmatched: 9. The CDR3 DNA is TGTGCCAGCGCCAGGACAGGAACCAAAGAGACCCAGTACTTC. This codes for CASARTGTKETQYF.

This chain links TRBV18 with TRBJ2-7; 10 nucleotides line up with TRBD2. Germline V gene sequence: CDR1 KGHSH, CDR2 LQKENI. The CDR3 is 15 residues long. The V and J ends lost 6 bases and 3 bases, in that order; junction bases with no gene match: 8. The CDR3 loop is CASSPLAGGNYEQYV. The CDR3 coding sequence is TGTGCCAGCTCCCCCTTAGCGGGAGGCAACTACGAGCAGTACGTC.

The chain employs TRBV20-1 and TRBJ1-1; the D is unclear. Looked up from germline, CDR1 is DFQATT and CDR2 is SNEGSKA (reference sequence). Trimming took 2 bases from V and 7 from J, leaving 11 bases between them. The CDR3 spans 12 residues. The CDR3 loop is CSARPGPFEAFF. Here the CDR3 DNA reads TGCAGTGCTAGACCCGGCCCTTTTGAAGCTTTCTTT.

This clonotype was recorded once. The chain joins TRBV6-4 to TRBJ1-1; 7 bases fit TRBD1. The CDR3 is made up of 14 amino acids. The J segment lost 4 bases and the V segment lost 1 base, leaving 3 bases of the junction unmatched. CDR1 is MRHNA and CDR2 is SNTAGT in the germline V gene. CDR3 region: CASSDLDRATEAFF. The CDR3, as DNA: TGTGCCAGCAGTGACTTAGACAGGGCCACTGAAGCTTTCTTT.

For the CDR3, the DNA is TGTGCCAGCAGCCAGACTGCCACGGCCAAAAACATTCAGTACTTC. Protein: CASSQTATAKNIQYF. This chain joins TRBV6-6 and TRBJ2-4, with no clear D. The germline V gene has CDR1 MNHNY and CDR2 SVGAGI (reference sequence). The CDR3 totals 15 residues. V lost 6 bases to trimming and J lost 1 base, with 13 bases between them.

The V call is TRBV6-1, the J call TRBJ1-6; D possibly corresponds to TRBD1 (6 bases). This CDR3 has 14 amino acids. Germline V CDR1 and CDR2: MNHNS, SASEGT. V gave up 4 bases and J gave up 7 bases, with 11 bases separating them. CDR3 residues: CASSANRENSPLHF. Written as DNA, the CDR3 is TGTGCCAGCAGTGCAAACAGGGAGAATTCACCCCTCCACTTT.

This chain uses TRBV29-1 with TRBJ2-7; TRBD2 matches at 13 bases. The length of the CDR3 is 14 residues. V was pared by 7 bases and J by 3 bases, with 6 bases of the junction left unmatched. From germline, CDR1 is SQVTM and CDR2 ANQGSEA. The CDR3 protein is CSATTSGGNYEQYF. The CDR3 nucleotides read TGCAGCGCTACGACTAGCGGGGGGAACTACGAGCAGTACTTC.

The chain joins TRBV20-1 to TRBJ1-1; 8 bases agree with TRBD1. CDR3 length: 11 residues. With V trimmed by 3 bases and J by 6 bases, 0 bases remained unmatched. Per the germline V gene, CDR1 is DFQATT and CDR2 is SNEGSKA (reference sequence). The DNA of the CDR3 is TGCAGTGCTAGCAGGGGGCCTGAAGCTTTCTTT. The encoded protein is CSASRGPEAFF.

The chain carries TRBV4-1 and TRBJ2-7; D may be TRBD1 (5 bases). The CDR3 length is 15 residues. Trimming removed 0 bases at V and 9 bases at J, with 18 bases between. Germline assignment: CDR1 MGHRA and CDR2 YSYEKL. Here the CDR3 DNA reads TGCGCCAGCAGCCAAGAAGGGGCAGGGCAAGGGCGGCAGTACTTC. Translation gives CASSQEGAGQGRQYF.

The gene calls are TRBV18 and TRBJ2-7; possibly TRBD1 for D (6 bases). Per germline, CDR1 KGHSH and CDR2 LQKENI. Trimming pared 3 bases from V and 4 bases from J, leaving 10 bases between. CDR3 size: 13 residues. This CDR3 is CASSPKQGYEQYV. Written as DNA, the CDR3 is TGTGCCAGCTCACCTAAACAGGGTTACGAGCAGTACGTC.

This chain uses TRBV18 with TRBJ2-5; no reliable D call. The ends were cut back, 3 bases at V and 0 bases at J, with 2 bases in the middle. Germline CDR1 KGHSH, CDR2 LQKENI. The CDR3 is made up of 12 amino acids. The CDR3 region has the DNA TGTGCCAGCTCACCTGACCAAGAGACCCAGTACTTC. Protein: CASSPDQETQYF. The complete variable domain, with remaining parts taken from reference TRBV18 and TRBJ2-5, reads NAGVMQNPRHLVRRRGQEARLRCSPMKGHSHVYWYRQLPEEGLKFMVYLQKENIIDESGMPKERFSAEFPKEGPSILRIQQVVRGDSAAYFCASSPDQETQYFGPGTRLLVL.

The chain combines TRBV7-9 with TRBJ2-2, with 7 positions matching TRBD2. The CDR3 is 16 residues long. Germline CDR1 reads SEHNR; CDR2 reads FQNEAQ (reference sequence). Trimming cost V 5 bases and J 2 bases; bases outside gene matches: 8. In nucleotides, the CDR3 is TGTGCCAGCAGCCCCCGCGGGGGACTCAACACCGGGGAGCTGTTTTTT. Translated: CASSPRGGLNTGELFF.

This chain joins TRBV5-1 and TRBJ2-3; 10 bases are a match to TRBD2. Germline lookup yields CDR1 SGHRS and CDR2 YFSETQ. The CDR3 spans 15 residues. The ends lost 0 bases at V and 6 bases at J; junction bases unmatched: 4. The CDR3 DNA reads TGCGCCAGCAGCTTGGGGCTAGCGGGAGTGGATACGCAGTATTTT. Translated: CASSLGLAGVDTQYF. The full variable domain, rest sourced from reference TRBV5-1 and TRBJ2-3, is KAGVTQTPRYLIKTRGQQVTLSCSPISGHRSVSWYQQTPGQGLQFLFEYFSETQRNKGNFPGRFSGRQFSNSRSEMNVSTLELGDSALYLCASSLGLAGVDTQYFGPGTRLTVL.

Written as DNA, the CDR3 is TGTGCCAGCAGCCCAGACGACAGCCACTATGGCTACACCTTC. Protein product: CASSPDDSHYGYTF. This chain connects TRBV7-6 to TRBJ1-2, with a tentative D call TRBD1 (5 bases). Germline lookup yields CDR1 SGHVS and CDR2 FNYEAQ. The V end was cut by 5 bases, the J end by 3 bases, with 13 bases between. This CDR3 is built from 14 residues.

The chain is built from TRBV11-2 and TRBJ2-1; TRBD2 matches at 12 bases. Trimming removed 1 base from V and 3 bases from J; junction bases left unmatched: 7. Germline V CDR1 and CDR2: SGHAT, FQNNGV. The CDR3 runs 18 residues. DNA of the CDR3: TGTGCCAGCAGCTTAGGGCTAGCGGGGGGGCTGGGCTACAATGAGCAGTTCTTC. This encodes CASSLGLAGGLGYNEQFF.